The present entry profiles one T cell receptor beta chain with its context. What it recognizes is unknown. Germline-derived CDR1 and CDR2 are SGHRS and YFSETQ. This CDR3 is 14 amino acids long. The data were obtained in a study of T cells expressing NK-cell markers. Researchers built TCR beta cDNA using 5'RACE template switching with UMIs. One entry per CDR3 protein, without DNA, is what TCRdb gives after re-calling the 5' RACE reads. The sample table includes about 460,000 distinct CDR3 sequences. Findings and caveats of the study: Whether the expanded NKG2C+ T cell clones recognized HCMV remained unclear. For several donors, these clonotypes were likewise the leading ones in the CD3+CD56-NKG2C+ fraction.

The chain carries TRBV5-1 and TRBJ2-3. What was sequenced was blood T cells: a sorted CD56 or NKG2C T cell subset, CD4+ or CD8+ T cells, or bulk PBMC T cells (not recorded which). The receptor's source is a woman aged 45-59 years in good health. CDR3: CASSQHSNTDTQYF.